The entry below gives a single T cell receptor beta chain sequence along with its context. The target antigen is unknown. Only patients with spare fresh-frozen tumor and over two years of follow-up were included. PBMC sampling occurred before vaccination, two weeks after the third dose, and at progression. Input was roughly 2.2 ug genomic DNA, or all available if less. Measured with immunoSEQ multiplex PCR; TCRdb has only the in-frame clones, and not every one. The sample includes about 50,000 clones, around 86% of them seen just once. CDR3 size: 14 residues. V was clipped by 3 bases and J by 7 bases; unmatched bases: 6. Germline V gene data show CDR1 as SGDLS and CDR2 as YYNGEE. The data were taken from a study of glioma-infiltrating T cells after dendritic cell vaccination. General study results and limits: Estimated pretreatment TIL content predicted outcome after dendritic cell vaccination.

This material consisted of blood, taken before dendritic cell vaccination. The chain has TRBV9 and TRBJ2-7; 11 bases are shared with TRBD2. This clonotype originated in a human donor with glioblastoma. The CDR3 is CASSAPGTSGEQYF. Written as DNA, the CDR3 is TGTGCCAGCAGCGCTCCCGGGACTAGCGGAGAGCAGTACTTC.